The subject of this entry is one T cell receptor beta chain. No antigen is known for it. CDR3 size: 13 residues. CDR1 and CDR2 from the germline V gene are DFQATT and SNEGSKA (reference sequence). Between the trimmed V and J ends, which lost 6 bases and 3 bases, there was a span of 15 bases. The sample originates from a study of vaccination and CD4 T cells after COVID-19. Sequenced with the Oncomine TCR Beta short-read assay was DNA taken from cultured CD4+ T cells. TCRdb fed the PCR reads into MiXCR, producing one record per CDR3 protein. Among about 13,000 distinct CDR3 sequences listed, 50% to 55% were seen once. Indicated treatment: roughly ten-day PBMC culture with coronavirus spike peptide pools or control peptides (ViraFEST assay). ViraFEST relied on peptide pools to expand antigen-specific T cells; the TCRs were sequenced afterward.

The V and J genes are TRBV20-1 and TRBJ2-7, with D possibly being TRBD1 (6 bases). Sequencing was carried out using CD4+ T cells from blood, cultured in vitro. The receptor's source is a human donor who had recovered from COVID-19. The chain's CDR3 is CSAPRDTGYEQYF. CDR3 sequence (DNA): TGCAGTGCCCCCCGGGACACTGGCTACGAGCAGTACTTC.